This T cell receptor (beta chain) came from a study of cytomegalovirus exposure and HLA in healthy donors. Study at large: Unique TCRs numbering approximately 81 million, obtained from HLA-typed donors, made up an early data release. The study placed approximately 78% of its 350 to 400 genotyped donors in the Caucasian-associated ancestry cluster.

The CDR3 length is 16 residues. From germline, CDR1 is MGHRA and CDR2 YSYEKL. Study-wide results and caveats: In a later analysis, several top co-occurrence clusters appeared linked to parvovirus B19, influenza, CMV and Epstein-Barr virus. The Asian-associated ancestry cluster reportedly had fewer N-insertions than the approximately 670-donor mean in a later analysis.

Of note for this clone: What it recognizes is unknown.

Vbeta (60) and Jbeta (13) primers were used in the PCR. Assay: immunoSEQ multiplex PCR; the TCRdb copy retains only in-frame clones and omits some. The repertoire holds 160,000 or so clones, with around 78% as singletons. This TCR was recovered from a woman aged 40 to 50 in good health and CMV-seronegative. The source material was PBMCs. The rearrangement links TRBV4-1 to TRBJ2-5, with TRBD2 as a possible D gene (6 bases). The end of the DNA is better explained by TRBJ2-7, so the J call may be wrong. CDR3 DNA: TGCGCCAGCAGCCGAGGCGGTCGGGGGACTTCCTACGAGCAGTACTTC. Translating gives CASSRGGRGTSYEQYF.